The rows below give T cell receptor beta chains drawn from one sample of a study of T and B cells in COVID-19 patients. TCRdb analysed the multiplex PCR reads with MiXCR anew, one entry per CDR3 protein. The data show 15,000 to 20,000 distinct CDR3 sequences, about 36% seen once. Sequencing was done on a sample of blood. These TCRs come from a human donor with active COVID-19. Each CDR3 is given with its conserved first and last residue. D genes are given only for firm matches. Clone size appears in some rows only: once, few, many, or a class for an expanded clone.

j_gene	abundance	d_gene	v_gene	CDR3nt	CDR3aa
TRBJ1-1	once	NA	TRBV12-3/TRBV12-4	TGTGCCAGCAGTTTTTGGGGGGTGAACACTGAAGCTTTCTTT	CASSFWGVNTEAFF
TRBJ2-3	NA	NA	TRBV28	TGTGCCAGCAGTCGGACAGATATCACAGATACGCAGTATTTT	CASSRTDITDTQYF
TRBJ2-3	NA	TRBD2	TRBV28	TGTGCCAGCTCACTTCTAGCGGACCACACAGATACGCAGTATTTT	CASSLLADHTDTQYF
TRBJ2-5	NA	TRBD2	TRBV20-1	TGCAGTGCCTCGGGACTAGCGGGGGCTTTGCAGGAGACCCAGTACTTC	CSASGLAGALQETQYF
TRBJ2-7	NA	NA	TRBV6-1	TGTGCCAGCAGTCGTGACTACGAGCAGTACTTC	CASSRDYEQYF
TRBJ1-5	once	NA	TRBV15	TGTGCCACCAGCAGTAAGACGTACCCCGATCAGCCCCAGCATTTT	CATSSKTYPDQPQHF
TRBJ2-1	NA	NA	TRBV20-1	TGCAGTGCTACAGCGGTTAAGGGCAATGAGCAGTTCTTC	CSATAVKGNEQFF
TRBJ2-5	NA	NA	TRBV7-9	TGTGCCAGCAGCTTAGTCGAGGGGGTGCAAGAGACCCAGTACTTC	CASSLVEGVQETQYF
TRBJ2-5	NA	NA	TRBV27	TGTGCCAGCAGTTTAAGGGGGGGCCTCGGGACCCAGTACTTC	CASSLRGGLGTQYF
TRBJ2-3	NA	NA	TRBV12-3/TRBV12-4	TGTGCCAGCACCCGGAGGTCAGGCACGCAGTATTTT	CASTRRSGTQYF
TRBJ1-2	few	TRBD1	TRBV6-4	TGTGCCAGCAGCCGCGGGACAGCTTATGGCTACACCTTC	CASSRGTAYGYTF
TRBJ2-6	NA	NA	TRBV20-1	TGCAGTGCTAGTGCATCCTCTGGGGCCAACGTCCTGACTTTC	CSASASSGANVLTF
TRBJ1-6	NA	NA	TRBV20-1	TGCAGTGCCCCTACCCGTCCGGGGGCTTCACCCCTCCACTTT	CSAPTRPGASPLHF
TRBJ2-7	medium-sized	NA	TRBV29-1	TGCAGCGTTACCCGGACAGACTCCTACGAGCAGTACTTC	CSVTRTDSYEQYF
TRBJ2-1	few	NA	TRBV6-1	TGTGCCAGCAGTGAGGAGAGTGGGGGGGCAGAAGAGCAGTTCTTC	CASSEESGGAEEQFF
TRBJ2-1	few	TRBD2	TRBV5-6	TGTGCCAGCAACCCCGGGGGGGCTAGCGTGGTGTTCTTC	CASNPGGASVVFF
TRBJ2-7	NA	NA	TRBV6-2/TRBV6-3	TGTGCCAGCAGCCCCGTCTCCTACGAGCAGTACTTC	CASSPVSYEQYF
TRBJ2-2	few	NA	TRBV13	TGTGCCAGCAGCCCCGGGGTCACCGGGGAGCTGTTTTTT	CASSPGVTGELFF
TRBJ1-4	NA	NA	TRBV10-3	TGTGCCATCAGTGAGTCGGCACACACAACTAATGAAAAACTGTTTTTT	CAISESAHTTNEKLFF
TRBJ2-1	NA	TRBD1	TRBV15	TGTGCCACCAGCAGGGACAGGGGGACCAATGAGCAGTTCTTC	CATSRDRGTNEQFF
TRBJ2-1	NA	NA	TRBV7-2	TGTGCCAGCAGCGGGACTCGGGTCCCCTTCTTC	CASSGTRVPFF
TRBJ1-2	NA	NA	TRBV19	TGTGCCAGTAGGGGGCTAGAGGGCAGGGGCCTCACAATGACCGACTACTATGGCTACACCTTC	CASRGLEGRGLTMTDYYGYTF
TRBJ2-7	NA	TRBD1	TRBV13	TGCGCCAGCAGCTTTACAGGGGGCGGGCAGTACTTC	CASSFTGGGQYF
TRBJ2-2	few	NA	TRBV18	TGTGCCAGCTCACCACAGAGGCTCCGGGAGCTGTTTTTT	CASSPQRLRELFF
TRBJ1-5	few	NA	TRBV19	TGTGCCAGTAGTGCCAGAGGCAGCAATCAGCCCCAGCATTTT	CASSARGSNQPQHF
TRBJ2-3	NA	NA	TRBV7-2	TGTGCCAGCAGCTTTGACGGGGCCAGGGAAGATACGCAGTATTTT	CASSFDGAREDTQYF
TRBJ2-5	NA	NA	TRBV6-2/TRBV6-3	TGTGCCAGCAGCCCGCCGGCGGGTACGGAGACCCAGTACTTC	CASSPPAGTETQYF
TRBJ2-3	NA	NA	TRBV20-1	TGCAGTGCTAGAGTTGGAGGGTTTAGCACAGATACGCAGTATTTT	CSARVGGFSTDTQYF
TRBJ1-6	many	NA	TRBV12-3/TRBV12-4	TGTGCCAGCAGCCTCAGGGTAGCAGATTCACCCCTCCACTTT	CASSLRVADSPLHF
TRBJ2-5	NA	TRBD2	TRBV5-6	TGTGCCAGCAGCTTGGCAGGACGGACTAGCGGGGAGACCCAGTACTTC	CASSLAGRTSGETQYF